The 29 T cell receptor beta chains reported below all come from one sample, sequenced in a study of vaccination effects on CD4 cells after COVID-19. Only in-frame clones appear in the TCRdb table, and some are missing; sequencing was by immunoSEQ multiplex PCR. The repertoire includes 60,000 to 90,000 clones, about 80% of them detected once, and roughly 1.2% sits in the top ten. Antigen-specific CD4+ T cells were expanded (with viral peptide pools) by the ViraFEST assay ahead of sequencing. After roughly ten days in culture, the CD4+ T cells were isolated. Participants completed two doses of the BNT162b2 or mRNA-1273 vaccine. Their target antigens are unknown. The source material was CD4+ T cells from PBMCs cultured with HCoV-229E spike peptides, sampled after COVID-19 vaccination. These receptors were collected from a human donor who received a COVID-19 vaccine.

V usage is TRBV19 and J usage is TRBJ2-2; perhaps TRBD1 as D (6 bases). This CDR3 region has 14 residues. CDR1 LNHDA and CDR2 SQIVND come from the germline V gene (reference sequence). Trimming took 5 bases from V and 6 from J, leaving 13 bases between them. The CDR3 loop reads CASSPQGWAGELFF. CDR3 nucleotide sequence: TGTGCCAGTAGTCCACAGGGTTGGGCCGGGGAGCTGTTTTTT.

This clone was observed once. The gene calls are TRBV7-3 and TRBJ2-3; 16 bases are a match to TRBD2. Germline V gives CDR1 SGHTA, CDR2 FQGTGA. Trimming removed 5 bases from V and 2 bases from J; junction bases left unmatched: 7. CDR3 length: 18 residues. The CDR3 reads CASSLGLAGGLATDTQYF. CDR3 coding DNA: TGTGCCAGCAGCCTGGGACTAGCGGGGGGGCTCGCCACAGATACGCAGTATTTT.

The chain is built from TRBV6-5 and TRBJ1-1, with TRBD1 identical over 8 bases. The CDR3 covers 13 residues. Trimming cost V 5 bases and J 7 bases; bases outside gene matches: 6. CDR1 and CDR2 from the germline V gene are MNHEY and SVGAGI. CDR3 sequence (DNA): TGTGCCAGCAGTAAGGACAGGGAAGATGAAGCTTTCTTT. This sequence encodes CASSKDREDEAFF.

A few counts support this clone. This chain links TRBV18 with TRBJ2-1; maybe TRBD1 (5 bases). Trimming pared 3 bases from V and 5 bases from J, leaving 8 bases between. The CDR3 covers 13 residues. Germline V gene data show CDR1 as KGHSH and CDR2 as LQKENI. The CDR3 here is CASSPRQNNEQFF. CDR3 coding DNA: TGTGCCAGCTCACCCCGACAGAACAATGAGCAGTTCTTC.

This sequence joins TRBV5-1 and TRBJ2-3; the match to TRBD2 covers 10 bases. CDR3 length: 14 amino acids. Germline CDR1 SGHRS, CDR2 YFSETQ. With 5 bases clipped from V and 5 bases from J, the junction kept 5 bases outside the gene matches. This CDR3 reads CASSSGGRGDTQYF. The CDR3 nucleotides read TGCGCCAGCAGTAGCGGGGGGCGGGGAGATACGCAGTATTTT.

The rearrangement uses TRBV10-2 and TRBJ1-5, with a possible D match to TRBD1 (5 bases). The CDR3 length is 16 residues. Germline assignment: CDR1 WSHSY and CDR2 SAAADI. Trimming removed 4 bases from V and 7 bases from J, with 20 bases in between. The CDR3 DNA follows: TGCGCCAGCAGTGCTTGGGGGACGGAGGGTGCCCAGCCCCAGCATTTT. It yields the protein CASSAWGTEGAQPQHF.

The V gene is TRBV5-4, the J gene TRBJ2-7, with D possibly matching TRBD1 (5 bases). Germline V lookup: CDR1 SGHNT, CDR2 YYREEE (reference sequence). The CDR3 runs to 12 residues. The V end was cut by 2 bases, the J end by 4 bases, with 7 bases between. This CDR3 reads CASSFQGYEQYV. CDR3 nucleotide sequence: TGTGCCAGCAGCTTTCAGGGTTACGAGCAGTACGTC.

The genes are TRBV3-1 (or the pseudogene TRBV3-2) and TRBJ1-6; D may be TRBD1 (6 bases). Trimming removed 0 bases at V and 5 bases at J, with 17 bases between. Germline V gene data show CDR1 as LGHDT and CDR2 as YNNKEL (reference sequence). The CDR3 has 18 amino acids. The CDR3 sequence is CASSQDYVGGRDNSPLHF. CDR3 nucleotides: TGTGCCAGCAGCCAAGATTATGTAGGGGGGCGGGATAATTCACCCCTCCACTTT.

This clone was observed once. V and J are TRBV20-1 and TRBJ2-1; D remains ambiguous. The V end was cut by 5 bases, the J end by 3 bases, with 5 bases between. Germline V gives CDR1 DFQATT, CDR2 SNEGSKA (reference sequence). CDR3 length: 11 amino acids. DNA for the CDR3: TGCAGTGCTCCCGGCTACAATGAGCAGTTCTTC. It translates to CSAPGYNEQFF.

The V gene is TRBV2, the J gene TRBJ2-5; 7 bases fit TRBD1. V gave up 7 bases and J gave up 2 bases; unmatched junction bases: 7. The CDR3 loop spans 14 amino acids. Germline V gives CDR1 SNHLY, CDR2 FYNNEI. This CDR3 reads CASNPGQAQETQYF. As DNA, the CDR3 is TGTGCCAGCAACCCCGGACAGGCACAAGAGACCCAGTACTTC.

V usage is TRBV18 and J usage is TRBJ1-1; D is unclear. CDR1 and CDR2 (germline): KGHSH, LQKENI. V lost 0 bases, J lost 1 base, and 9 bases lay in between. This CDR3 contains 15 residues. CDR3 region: CASSPPSVRNTEAFF. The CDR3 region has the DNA TGTGCCAGCTCACCACCATCGGTGAGGAACACTGAAGCTTTCTTT.

In DNA, the CDR3 is TGCAGCGTCTACCCGGACAGCGGGAACACTGAAGCTTTCTTT. Protein sequence: CSVYPDSGNTEAFF. The chain is built from TRBV29-1 and TRBJ1-1; maybe TRBD1 (6 bases). Germline V gene sequence: CDR1 SQVTM, CDR2 ANQGSEA. The CDR3 has 14 amino acids. V shed 6 bases and J shed 1 base, with 15 bases lying between them.

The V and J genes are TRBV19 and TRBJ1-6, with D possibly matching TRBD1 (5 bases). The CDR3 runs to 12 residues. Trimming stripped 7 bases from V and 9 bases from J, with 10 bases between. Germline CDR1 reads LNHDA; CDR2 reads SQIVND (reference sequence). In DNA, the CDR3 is TGTGCCAGTAAAGGGGTAGGTTCACCCCTCCACTTT. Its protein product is CASKGVGSPLHF. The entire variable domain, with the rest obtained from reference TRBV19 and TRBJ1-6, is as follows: DGGITQSPKYLFRKEGQNVTLSCEQNLNHDAMYWYRQDPGQGLRLIYYSQIVNDFQKGDIAEGYSVSREKKESFPLTVTSAQKNPTAFYLCASKGVGSPLHFGNGTRLTVT.

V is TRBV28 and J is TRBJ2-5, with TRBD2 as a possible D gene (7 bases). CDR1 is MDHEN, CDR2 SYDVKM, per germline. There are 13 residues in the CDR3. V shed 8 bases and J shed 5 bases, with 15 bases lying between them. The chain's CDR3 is CASGGGGLETQYF. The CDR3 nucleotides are TGTGCCAGCGGCGGCGGGGGCTTGGAGACCCAGTACTTC.

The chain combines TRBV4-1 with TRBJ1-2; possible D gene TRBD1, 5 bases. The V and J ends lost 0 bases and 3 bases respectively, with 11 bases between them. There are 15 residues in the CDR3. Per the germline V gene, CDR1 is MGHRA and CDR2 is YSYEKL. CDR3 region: CASSQDSRVYYGYTF. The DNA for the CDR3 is TGCGCCAGCAGCCAAGATTCCAGGGTTTACTATGGCTACACCTTC.

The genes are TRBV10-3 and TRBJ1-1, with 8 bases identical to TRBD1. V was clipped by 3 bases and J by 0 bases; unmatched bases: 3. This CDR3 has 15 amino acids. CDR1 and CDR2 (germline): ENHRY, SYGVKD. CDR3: CAISEQGEMNTEAFF. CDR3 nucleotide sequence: TGTGCCATCAGTGAACAGGGGGAGATGAACACTGAAGCTTTCTTT.

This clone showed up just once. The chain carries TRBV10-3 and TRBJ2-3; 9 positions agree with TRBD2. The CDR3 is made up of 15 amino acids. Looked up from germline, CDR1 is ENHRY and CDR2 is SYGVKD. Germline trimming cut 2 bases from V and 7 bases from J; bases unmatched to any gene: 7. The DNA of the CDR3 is TGTGCCATCAGTGAGACGGCGGGGGGGAGGTATACGCAGTATTTT. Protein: CAISETAGGRYTQYF.

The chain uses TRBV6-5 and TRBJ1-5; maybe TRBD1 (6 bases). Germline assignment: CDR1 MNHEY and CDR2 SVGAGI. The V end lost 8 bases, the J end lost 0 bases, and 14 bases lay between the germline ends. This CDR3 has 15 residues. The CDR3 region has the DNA TGTGCCAGCGGACTGGACAGTCATAGCAATCAGCCCCAGCATTTT. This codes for CASGLDSHSNQPQHF.

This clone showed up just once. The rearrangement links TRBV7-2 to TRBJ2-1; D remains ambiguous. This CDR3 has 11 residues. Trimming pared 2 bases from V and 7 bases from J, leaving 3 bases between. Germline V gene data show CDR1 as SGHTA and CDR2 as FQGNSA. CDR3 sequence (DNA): TGTGCCAGCAGCTTACTAAATGAGCAGTTCTTC. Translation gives CASSLLNEQFF.

In DNA, the CDR3 is TGTGCCAGCAGCCGGGGGGGGACAGGGGTTGAAAAACTGTTTTTT. Protein product: CASSRGGTGVEKLFF. The V and J genes are TRBV25-1 and TRBJ1-4, with 10 positions matching TRBD1. With 6 bases clipped from V and 7 bases from J, the junction kept 8 bases outside the gene matches. Germline V gives CDR1 MGHDK, CDR2 SYGVNS. This CDR3 region has 15 residues.

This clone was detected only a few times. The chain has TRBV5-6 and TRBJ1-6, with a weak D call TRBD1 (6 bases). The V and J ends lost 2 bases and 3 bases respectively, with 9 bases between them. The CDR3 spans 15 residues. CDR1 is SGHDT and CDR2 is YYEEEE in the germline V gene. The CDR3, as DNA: TGTGCCAGCAGCTTAGACAGGAACTATAATTCACCCCTCCACTTT. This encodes CASSLDRNYNSPLHF.

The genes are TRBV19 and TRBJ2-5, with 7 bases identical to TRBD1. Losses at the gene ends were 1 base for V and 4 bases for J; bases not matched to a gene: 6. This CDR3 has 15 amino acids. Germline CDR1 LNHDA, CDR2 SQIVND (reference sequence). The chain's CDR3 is CASSIGTGVSETQYF. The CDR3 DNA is TGTGCCAGTAGTATAGGTACAGGGGTATCAGAGACCCAGTACTTC.

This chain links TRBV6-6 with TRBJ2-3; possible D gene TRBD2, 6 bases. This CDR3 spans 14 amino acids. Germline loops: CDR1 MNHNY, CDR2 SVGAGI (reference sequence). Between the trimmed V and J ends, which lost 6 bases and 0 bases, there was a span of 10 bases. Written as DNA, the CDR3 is TGTGCCAGCAGGAGAGGAGGGAGCACAGATACGCAGTATTTT. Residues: CASRRGGSTDTQYF.

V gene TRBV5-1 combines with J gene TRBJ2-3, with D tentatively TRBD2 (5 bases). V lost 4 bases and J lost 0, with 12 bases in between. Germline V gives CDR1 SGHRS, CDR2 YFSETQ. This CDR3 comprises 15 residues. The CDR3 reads CASSTSRTSTDTQYF. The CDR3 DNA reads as TGCGCCAGCAGCACGTCGCGGACTAGCACAGATACGCAGTATTTT. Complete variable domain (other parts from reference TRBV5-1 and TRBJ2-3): KAGVTQTPRYLIKTRGQQVTLSCSPISGHRSVSWYQQTPGQGLQFLFEYFSETQRNKGNFPGRFSGRQFSNSRSEMNVSTLELGDSALYLCASSTSRTSTDTQYFGPGTRLTVL.

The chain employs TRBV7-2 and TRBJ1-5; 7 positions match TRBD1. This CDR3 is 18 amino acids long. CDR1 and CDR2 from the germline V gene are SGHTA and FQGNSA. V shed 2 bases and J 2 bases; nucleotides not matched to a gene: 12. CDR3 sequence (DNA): TGTGCCAGCAGCTTATGGTCGACAGGGCGCTTTGGCAATCAGCCCCAGCATTTT. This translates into CASSLWSTGRFGNQPQHF.

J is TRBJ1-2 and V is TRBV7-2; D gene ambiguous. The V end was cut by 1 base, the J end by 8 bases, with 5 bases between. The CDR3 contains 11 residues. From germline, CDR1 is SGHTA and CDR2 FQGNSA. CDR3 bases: TGTGCCAGCAGCTTAGAGGCCGGCTACACCTTC. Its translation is CASSLEAGYTF.

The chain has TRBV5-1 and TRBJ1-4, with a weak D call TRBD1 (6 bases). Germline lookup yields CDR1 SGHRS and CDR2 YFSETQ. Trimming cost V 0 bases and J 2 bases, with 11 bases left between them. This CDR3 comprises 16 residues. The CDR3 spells CASSLEGGFTNEKLFF. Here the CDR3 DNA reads TGCGCCAGCAGCTTGGAGGGGGGGTTCACTAATGAAAAACTGTTTTTT.

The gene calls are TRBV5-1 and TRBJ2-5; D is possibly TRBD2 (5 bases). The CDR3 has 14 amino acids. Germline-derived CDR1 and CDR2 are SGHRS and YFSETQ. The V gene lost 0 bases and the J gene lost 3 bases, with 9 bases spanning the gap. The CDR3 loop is CASSLVRAEETQYF. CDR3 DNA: TGCGCCAGCAGCTTGGTGCGGGCCGAAGAGACCCAGTACTTC.

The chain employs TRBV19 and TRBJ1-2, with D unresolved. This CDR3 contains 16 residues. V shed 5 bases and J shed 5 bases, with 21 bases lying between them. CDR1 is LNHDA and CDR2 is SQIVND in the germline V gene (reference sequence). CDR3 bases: TGTGCCAGTAGTCCGAGGCCCGGAAACAAAGGATATGGCTACACCTTC. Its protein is CASSPRPGNKGYGYTF.